The clone carrying this TCR beta chain was counted only a few times. These data originate in a study of blood T cells in healthy people across ages. Germline V lookup: CDR1 DFQATT, CDR2 SNEGSKA (reference sequence). With 5 bases clipped from V and 8 bases from J, the junction kept 4 bases outside the gene matches. This CDR3 is 13 amino acids long. The authors ran a second PCR of roughly 6 to 12 cycles using a sample-barcoded 5' primer and a J-beta primer mix. A single record per CDR3 protein comes from TCRdb applying MiXCR to the 5' RACE reads. The repertoire has about 840,000 distinct CDR3 sequences, under 35% of them found once; the top ten carry 10%. This sample was shared with a second study, whose subject was T cells of mothers and their children.

The sequence was obtained from a woman aged 40 to 50 in good health. Specimen: blood. This sequence joins TRBV20-1 and TRBJ1-6, with 9 bases identical to TRBD1. The CDR3 sequence: CSAHRQGDSPLHF. DNA of the CDR3: TGCAGTGCTCACAGACAGGGGGATTCACCCCTCCACTTT.